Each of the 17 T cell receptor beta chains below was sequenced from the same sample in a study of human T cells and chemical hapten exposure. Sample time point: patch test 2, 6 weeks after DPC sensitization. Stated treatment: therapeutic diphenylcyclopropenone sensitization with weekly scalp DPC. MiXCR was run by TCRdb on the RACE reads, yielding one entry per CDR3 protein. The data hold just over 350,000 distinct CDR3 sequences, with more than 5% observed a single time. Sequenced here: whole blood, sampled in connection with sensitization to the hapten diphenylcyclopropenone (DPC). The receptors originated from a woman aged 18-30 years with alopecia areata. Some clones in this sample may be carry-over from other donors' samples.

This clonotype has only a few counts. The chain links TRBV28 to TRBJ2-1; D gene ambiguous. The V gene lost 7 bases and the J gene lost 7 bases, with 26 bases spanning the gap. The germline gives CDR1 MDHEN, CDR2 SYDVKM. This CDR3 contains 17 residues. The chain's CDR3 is CASNIRYETHRRNEQFF. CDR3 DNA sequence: TGTGCCAGCAATATAAGGTACGAGACCCACCGAAGGAATGAGCAGTTCTTC. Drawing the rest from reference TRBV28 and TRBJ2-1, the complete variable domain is DVKVTQSSRYLVKRTGEKVFLECVQDMDHENMFWYRQDPGLGLRLIYFSYDVKMKEKGDIPEGYSVSREKKERFSLILESASTNQTSMYLCASNIRYETHRRNEQFFGPGTRLTVL.

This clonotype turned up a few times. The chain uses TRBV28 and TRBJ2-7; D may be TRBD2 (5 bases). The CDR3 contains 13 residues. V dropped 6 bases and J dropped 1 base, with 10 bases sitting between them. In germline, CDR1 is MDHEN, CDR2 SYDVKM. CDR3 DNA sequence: TGTGCCAGCAGGAGGACTGGATCCTACGAGCAGTACTTC. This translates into CASRRTGSYEQYF.

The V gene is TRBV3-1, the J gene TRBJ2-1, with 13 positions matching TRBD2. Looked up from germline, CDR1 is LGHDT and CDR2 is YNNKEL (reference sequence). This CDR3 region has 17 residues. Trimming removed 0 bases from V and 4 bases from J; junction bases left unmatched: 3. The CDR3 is CASSQEGGLAGYNEQFF. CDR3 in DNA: TGTGCCAGCAGCCAAGAAGGGGGACTAGCGGGGTACAATGAGCAGTTCTTC.

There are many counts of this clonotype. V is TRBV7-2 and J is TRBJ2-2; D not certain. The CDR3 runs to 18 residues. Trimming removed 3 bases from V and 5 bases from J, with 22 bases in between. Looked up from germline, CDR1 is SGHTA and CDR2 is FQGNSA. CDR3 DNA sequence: TGTGCCAGCAGCTTTCTAATGTCTTTAGATATATCGACCGGGGAGCTGTTTTTT. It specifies CASSFLMSLDISTGELFF.

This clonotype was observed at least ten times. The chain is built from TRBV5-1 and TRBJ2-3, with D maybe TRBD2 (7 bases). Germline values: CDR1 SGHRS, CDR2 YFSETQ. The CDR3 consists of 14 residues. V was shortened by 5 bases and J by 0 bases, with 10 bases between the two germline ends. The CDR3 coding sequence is TGCGCCAGCAGAGGGGGGGAGAGCACAGATACGCAGTATTTT. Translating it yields CASRGGESTDTQYF.

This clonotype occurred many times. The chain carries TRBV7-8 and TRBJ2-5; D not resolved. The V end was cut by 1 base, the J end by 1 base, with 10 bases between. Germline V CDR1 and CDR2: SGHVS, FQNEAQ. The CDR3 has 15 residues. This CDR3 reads CASSLGELFQETQYF. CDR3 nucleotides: TGTGCCAGCAGCTTAGGGGAACTGTTCCAAGAGACCCAGTACTTC.

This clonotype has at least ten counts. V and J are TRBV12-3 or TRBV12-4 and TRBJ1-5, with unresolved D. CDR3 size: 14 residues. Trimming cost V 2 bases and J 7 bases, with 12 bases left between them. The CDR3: CASSLNPVGQPQHF. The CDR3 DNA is TGTGCCAGCAGTTTAAACCCCGTCGGCCAGCCCCAGCATTTT.

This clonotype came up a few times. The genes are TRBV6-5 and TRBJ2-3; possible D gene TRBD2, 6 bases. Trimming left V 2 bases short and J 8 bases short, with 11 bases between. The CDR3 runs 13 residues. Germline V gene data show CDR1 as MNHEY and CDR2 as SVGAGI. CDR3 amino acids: CASSYTSAGTQYF. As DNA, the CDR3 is TGTGCCAGCAGTTACACCTCAGCGGGTACGCAGTATTTT.

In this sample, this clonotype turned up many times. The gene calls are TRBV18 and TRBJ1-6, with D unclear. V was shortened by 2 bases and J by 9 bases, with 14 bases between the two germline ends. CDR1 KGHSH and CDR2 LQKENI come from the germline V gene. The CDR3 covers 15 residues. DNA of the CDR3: TGTGCCAGCTCACCAATTGAGGGTGAGGCTTCACCCCTCCACTTT. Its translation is CASSPIEGEASPLHF. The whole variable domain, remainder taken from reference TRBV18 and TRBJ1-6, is NAGVMQNPRHLVRRRGQEARLRCSPMKGHSHVYWYRQLPEEGLKFMVYLQKENIIDESGMPKERFSAEFPKEGPSILRIQQVVRGDSAAYFCASSPIEGEASPLHFGNGTRLTVT.

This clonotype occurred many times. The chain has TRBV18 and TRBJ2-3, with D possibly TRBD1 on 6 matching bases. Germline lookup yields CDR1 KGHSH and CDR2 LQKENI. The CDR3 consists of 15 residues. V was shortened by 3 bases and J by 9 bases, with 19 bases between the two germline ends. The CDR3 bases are TGTGCCAGCTCACCTTCCGACGCCCGCACAGGGACGCAGTATTTT. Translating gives CASSPSDARTGTQYF.

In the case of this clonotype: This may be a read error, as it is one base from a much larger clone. CDR3 nucleotide sequence: TGTGCCAGCAGCTTTGTCGGGCGCGAGACCCAGTACTTC. This gives the protein CASSFVGRETQYF. The chain joins TRBV7-2 to TRBJ2-5; D is uncertain. The CDR3 covers 13 residues. CDR1 and CDR2 (germline): SGHTA, FQGNSA. Between the trimmed V and J ends, which lost 3 bases and 5 bases, there was a span of 10 bases.

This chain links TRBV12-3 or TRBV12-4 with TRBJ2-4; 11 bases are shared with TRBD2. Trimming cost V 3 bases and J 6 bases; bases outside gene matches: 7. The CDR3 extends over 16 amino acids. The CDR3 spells CASSLLSGTSGNIQYF. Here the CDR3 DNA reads TGTGCCAGCAGTTTGCTTTCCGGGACTAGCGGAAACATTCAGTACTTC.

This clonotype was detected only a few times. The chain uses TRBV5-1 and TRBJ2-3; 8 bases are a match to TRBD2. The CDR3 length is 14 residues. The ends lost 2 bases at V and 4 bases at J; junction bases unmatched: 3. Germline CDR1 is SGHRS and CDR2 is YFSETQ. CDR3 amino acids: CASSLNGGADTQYF. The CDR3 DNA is TGCGCCAGCAGCTTAAACGGGGGGGCAGATACGCAGTATTTT.

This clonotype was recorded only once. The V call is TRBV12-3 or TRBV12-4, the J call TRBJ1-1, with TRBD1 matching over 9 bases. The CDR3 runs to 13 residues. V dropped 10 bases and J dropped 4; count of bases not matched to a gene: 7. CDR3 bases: TGTGCCAACAGGCCGACAGGGGGCACTGAAGCTTTCTTT. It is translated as CANRPTGGTEAFF.

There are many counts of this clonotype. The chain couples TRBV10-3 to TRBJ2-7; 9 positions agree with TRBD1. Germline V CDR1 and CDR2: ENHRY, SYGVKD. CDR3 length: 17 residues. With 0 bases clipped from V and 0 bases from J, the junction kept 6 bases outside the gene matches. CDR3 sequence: CAISESGWDRDSYEQYF. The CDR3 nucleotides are TGTGCCATCAGTGAGTCAGGTTGGGACAGGGACTCCTACGAGCAGTACTTC.

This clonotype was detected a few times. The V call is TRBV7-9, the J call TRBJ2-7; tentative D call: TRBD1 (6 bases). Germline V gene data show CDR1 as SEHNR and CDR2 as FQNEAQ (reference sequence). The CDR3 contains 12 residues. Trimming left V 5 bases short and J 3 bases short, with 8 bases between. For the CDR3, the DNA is TGTGCCAGCAGCCGGACAGTCTACGAGCAGTACTTC. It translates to CASSRTVYEQYF.

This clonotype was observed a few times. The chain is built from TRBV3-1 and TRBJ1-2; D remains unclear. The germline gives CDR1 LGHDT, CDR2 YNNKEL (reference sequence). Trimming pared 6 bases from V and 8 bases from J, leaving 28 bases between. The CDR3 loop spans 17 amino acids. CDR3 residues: CASRGSTWSSALKGYTF. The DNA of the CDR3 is TGTGCCAGCAGGGGATCTACGTGGAGTAGCGCCCTTAAGGGCTACACCTTC.